The 4 T cell receptor beta chains presented below share a single source sample, sequenced in a study of OX40 agonist ivuxolimab in advanced cancers. TCRdb's copy holds only in-frame clones and misses some; the assay was immunoSEQ multiplex PCR. Altogether about 61,000 clones are present, roughly 84% being singletons, with the ten largest covering roughly 0.53%. Sequencing was performed on CD4+ or CD8+ T cells sorted from blood, taken in a trial of the OX40 agonist ivuxolimab. These receptors were obtained from an adult with an advanced solid tumor such as melanoma, head and neck, liver or kidney cancer.

The rearrangement joins TRBV30 to TRBJ2-7; no definite D call. The CDR3 has 12 residues. Germline V gene lookup returns CDR1 GTSNPN and CDR2 SVGIG (reference sequence). Trimming left V 2 bases short and J 7 bases short, with 12 bases between. CDR3 bases: TGTGCCTGGAGTCCCGAGGAAGGGGAGCAGTACTTC. It codes for CAWSPEEGEQYF.

The V call is TRBV4-1, the J call TRBJ1-3; 7 nucleotides agree with TRBD1. Germline V gives CDR1 MGHRA, CDR2 YSYEKL. The length of the CDR3 is 15 residues. J was trimmed by 0 bases and V by 4 bases; bases with no gene match: 3. Here the CDR3 reads CASSPRDSSGNTIYF. CDR3 nucleotide sequence: TGCGCCAGCAGCCCGCGGGACAGCTCTGGAAACACCATATATTTT.

The J gene is TRBJ2-2, the V gene TRBV5-6; the D gene could be TRBD1 or TRBD2 (5 bases each). Germline CDR1 SGHDT, CDR2 YYEEEE. The CDR3 sequence is 17 residues long. Trimming took off 5 bases at V and 4 bases at J, with 21 bases between the two ends. DNA of the CDR3: TGTGCCAGCAGACTAAATTATGGGACCGGCAGCACCGGGGAGCTGTTTTTT. Its protein product is CASRLNYGTGSTGELFF.

This rearrangement joins TRBV11-1 to TRBJ2-5; 9 bases fit TRBD1. Germline V gene data show CDR1 as SGHAT and CDR2 as FQDESV (reference sequence). The CDR3 contains 15 residues. V gave up 5 bases and J gave up 4 bases; unmatched junction bases: 8. CDR3 amino acids: CASSQLGTGPETQYF. CDR3 nucleotides: TGTGCCAGCAGCCAACTAGGGACAGGGCCAGAGACCCAGTACTTC.